Sequencing of this TCR beta chain was carried out in a study of liver allograft versus peripheral blood T cells. Study-level information: What was compared were the T cell receptor repertoires in transplanted livers and those in the peripheral blood of recipients. Study-level results: The authors reported that T cell receptor repertoires inside liver allografts differed from those in peripheral blood.

TCRdb redid the calling of the reads with MiXCR, one entry per CDR3 protein. The table includes 9,000 to 13,000 distinct CDR3 sequences, about 25% detected once. This clonotype is labeled as medium-sized. No antigen is known for it. Germline V gene sequence: CDR1 KGHSH, CDR2 LQKENI. This CDR3 has 15 amino acids. The V segment lost 6 bases and the J segment 8 bases; nucleotides outside the gene matches: 10. The TCR sequence derives from a human patient who had a liver transplant. Some T cells may be provided by the graft donor. The chain carries TRBV18 and TRBJ1-6; 7 positions match TRBD1. The CDR3 region is CASSRVRQGDSPLHF. Here the CDR3 DNA reads TGTGCCAGCTCCCGGGTGAGACAGGGTGATTCACCCCTCCACTTT.